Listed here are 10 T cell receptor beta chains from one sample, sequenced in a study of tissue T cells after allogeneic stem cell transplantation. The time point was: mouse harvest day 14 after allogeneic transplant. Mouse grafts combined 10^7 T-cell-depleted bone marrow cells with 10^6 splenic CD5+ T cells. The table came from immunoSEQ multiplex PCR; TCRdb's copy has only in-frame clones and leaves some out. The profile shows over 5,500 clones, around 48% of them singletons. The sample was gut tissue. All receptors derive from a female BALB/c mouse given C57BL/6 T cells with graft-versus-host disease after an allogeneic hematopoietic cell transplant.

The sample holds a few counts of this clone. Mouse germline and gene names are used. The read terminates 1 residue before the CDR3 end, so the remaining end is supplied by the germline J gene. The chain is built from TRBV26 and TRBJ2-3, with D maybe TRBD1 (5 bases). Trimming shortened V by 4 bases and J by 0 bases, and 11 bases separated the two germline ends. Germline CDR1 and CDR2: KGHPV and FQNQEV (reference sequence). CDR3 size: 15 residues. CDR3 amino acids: CASSRPTVSAETLYF. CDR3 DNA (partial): TGTGCCAGCAGTCGACCGACAGTTAGTGCAGAAACGCTGTAT.

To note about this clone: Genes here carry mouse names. The CDR3 here is CASSLDRTEVFF. CDR3 DNA, as far as it was read: TGTGCAAGCAGCTTAGACAGAACAGAAGTCTTC. The chain combines TRBV16 with TRBJ1-1; D is uncertain. Read coverage stops 1 residue before the CDR3 terminus; the germline J gene supplies the remainder. The germline gives CDR1 SGHSA, CDR2 FRNQAP. Trimming took 0 bases from V and 5 from J, leaving 4 bases between them. The CDR3 length is 12 residues.

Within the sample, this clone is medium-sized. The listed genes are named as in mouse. The part of the CDR3 DNA that was read is TGTGCCAGCACCCCCGCGGGGGCAAACACAGAAGTCTTC. This sequence encodes CASTPAGANTEVF. The CDR3 in full is CASTPAGANTEVFF. J is TRBJ1-1 and V is TRBV19; D is perhaps TRBD1 (5 bases). Coverage ceases 1 residue before the CDR3 finishes, and the germline J gene fills in the end. The ends were cut back, 6 bases at V and 0 bases at J, with 12 bases in the middle. CDR3 length: 14 residues. Per germline, CDR1 FNHDT and CDR2 SITEND (reference sequence).

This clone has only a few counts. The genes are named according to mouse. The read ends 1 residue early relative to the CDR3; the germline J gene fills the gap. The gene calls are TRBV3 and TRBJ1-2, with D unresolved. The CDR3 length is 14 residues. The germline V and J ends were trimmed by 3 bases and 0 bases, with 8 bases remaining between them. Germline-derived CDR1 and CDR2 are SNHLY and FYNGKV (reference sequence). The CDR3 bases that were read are TGTGCCAGCAGCTTGGCAGGCGCAAACTCCGACTACACC. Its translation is CASSLAGANSDYT. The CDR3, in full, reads CASSLAGANSDYTF.

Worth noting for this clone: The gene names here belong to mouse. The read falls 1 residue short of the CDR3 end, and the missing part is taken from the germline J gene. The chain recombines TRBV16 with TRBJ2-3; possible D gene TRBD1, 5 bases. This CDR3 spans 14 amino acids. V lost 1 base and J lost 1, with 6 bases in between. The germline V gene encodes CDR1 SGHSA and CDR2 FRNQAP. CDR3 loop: CASSLVGGAETLYF. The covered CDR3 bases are TGTGCAAGCAGCTTAGTAGGGGGTGCAGAAACGCTGTAT.

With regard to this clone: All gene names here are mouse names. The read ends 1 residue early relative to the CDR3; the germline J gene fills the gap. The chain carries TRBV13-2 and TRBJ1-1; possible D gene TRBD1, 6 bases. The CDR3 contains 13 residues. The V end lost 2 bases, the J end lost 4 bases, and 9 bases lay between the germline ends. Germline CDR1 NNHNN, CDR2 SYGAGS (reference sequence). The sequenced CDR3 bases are TGTGCCAGCGGTGACAGGGGCCCCACAGAAGTCTTC. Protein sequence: CASGDRGPTEVF. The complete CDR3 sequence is CASGDRGPTEVFF.

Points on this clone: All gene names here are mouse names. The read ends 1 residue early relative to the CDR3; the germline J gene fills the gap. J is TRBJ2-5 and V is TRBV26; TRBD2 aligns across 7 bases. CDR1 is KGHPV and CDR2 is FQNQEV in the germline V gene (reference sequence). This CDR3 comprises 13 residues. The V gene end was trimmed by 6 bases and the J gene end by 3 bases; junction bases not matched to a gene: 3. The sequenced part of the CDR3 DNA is TGTGCCAGCAGAAGGACTGGACAAGACACCCAGTAC. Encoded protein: CASRRTGQDTQY. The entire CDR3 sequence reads CASRRTGQDTQYF.

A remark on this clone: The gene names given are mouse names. The CDR3 DNA, read in part, is TGTGCCAGCTCTCGGGACTGGGGTAGTCAAAACACCTTGTAC. Its protein product is CASSRDWGSQNTLY. The full-length CDR3 reads as CASSRDWGSQNTLYF. The V and J genes are TRBV12-1 and TRBJ2-4, with 10 bases that match TRBD2. The read halts 1 residue ahead of the CDR3 end, with the missing end drawn from the germline J gene. The CDR3 is made up of 15 amino acids. Germline V gene data show CDR1 as SGHSN and CDR2 as HYEKVE. J lost 0 bases, V lost 2 bases, and 1 base had no gene match.

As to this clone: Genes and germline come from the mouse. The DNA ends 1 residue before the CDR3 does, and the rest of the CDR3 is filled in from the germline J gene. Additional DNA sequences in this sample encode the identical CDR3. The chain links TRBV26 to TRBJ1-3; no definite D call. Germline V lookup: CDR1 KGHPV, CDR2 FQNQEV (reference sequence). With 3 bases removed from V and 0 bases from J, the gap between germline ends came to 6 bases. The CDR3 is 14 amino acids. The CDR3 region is CASSLGNSGNTLYF. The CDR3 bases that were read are TGTGCCAGCAGTCTCGGGAATTCTGGAAATACGCTCTAT.

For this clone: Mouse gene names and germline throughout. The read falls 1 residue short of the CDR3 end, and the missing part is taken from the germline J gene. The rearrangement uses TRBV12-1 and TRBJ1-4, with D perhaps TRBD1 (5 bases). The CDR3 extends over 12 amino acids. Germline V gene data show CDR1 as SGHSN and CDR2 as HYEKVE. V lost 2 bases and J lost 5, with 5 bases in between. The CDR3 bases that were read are TGTGCCAGCTCTCCAGGGAACGAAAGATTATTT. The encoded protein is CASSPGNERLF. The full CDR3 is CASSPGNERLFF.